Reported below is one T cell receptor (beta chain). Its specificity is unknown. The sample belongs to a study of cytomegalovirus exposure and HLA in healthy donors. Study findings and constraints: Accurate HLA-A and HLA-B prediction from TCR beta sequences was reported for most subjects.

Germline V gene lookup returns CDR1 SGHTA and CDR2 FQGNSA. V was trimmed by 1 base and J by 5 bases, leaving 6 bases between them. The CDR3 spans 12 residues. PCR employed 60 Vbeta and 13 Jbeta primers. The method was immunoSEQ multiplex PCR; TCRdb's version includes in-frame clones alone and lacks a portion of them. The profile shows 160,000 or so clones, around 81% of them singletons. The source is a woman between 18 and 30 years old in good health and CMV-seropositive. The V and J genes are TRBV7-2 and TRBJ2-7, with D unresolved. The sequenced sample was PBMCs. CDR3 DNA sequence: TGTGCCAGCAGCTTAGTTTCGGACGAGCAGTACTTC. This encodes CASSLVSDEQYF.